This passage covers 21 T cell receptor beta chains from one sample sequenced in a study of T cells after yellow fever vaccination. TCRdb ran MiXCR on the 5' RACE reads and lists one entry per CDR3 protein. The sample contains about 400,000 distinct CDR3 sequences, 6% to 8% of which appear only once. The sequences come from PBMCs, collected 5 days after the yellow fever booster vaccination. The receptors derive from a man aged 30 to 45 who received the YFV17D yellow fever vaccine.

Notes on this clonotype: A junction end diverges from the germline sequence, so it may reflect a read error. The chain links TRBV5-5 to TRBJ2-7, with D uncertain. The germline gives CDR1 SGHKS, CDR2 YYEKEE (reference sequence). CDR3 length: 15 amino acids. Here the CDR3 reads CAISPRRLCSYEQYF. Here the CDR3 DNA reads TGTGCCATCAGCCCCCGGCGCCTCTGCTCCTACGAGCAGTACTTC. Drawing the rest from reference TRBV5-5 and TRBJ2-7, the complete variable domain is DAGVTQSPTHLIKTRGQQVTLRCSPISGHKSVSWYQQVLGQGPQFIFQYYEKEERGRGNFPDRFSARQFPNYSSELNVNALLLGDSALYLCAISPRRLCSYEQYFGPGTRLTVT.

This clonotype appeared a few times. This chain connects TRBV7-2 to TRBJ2-7, with TRBD2 matching 9 bases. V dropped 3 bases and J dropped 3; count of bases not matched to a gene: 6. Germline V CDR1 and CDR2: SGHTA, FQGNSA. The CDR3 spans 15 residues. CDR3 coding DNA: TGTGCCAGCAGCTTCGAGACTAGCGGACTCTACGAGCAGTACTTC. Translated, it gives CASSFETSGLYEQYF.

This clonotype has ten or more counts. J is TRBJ2-7 and V is TRBV28, with 9 bases that match TRBD2. V shed 6 bases, J shed 3 bases, and the junction held 12 bases outside the gene matches. There are 16 residues in the CDR3. CDR1 is MDHEN, CDR2 SYDVKM, per germline. CDR3 amino acids: CASRRLAEYLDYEQYF. As DNA, the CDR3 is TGTGCCAGCAGAAGACTAGCGGAATACTTAGACTACGAGCAGTACTTC.

This clonotype was found many times. For the CDR3, the DNA is TGTGCCAGCAGTTTACAGCAGAATTATGGCTACACCTTC. Translation: CASSLQQNYGYTF. This rearrangement joins TRBV12-3 or TRBV12-4 to TRBJ1-2; D is unclear. The CDR3 covers 13 residues. The V and J ends lost 2 bases and 5 bases respectively, with 9 bases between them.

This clonotype has a handful of counts. CDR3 sequence: CASFKGGGLGANVLTF. DNA of the CDR3: TGTGCCAGCTTCAAAGGGGGGGGACTCGGGGCCAACGTCCTGACTTTC. The chain has TRBV27 and TRBJ2-6; a possible D gene is TRBD2 (7 bases). Germline CDR1 reads MNHEY; CDR2 reads SMNVEV (reference sequence). This CDR3 region has 16 residues. Trimming left V 8 bases short and J 4 bases short, with 18 bases between.

In this sample, this clonotype turned up a few times. V and J are TRBV7-3 and TRBJ2-5; 11 bases line up with TRBD1. The CDR3 is 15 residues long. Germline V gives CDR1 SGHTA, CDR2 FQGTGA. Trimming cost V 5 bases and J 2 bases; bases outside gene matches: 4. Written as DNA, the CDR3 is TGTGCCAGCAGCGGGGGACAGGGGGGACAAGAGACCCAGTACTTC. Residues: CASSGGQGGQETQYF.

This sequence joins TRBV30 and TRBJ2-1, with TRBD2 identical over 10 bases. This CDR3 contains 14 residues. CDR1 is GTSNPN, CDR2 SVGIG, per germline (reference sequence). The CDR3 coding sequence is TGTGCGGGCCATTCTAGCGGGAGAAGGTTTGAGCAGTTCTTC. Its translation: CAGHSSGRRFEQFF. The complete variable domain, with remaining parts taken from reference TRBV30 and TRBJ2-1, reads SQTIHQWPATLVQPVGSPLSLECTVEGTSNPNLYWYRQAAGRGLQLLFYSVGIGQISSEVPQNLSASRPQDRQFILSSKKLLLSDSGFYLCAGHSSGRRFEQFFGPGTRLTVL.

This clonotype has more than one count but fewer than ten. This chain links TRBV18 with TRBJ1-2; 7 bases agree with TRBD1. The CDR3 spans 17 residues. Per the germline V gene, CDR1 is KGHSH and CDR2 is LQKENI. Trimming removed 4 bases from V and 3 bases from J; junction bases left unmatched: 14. The CDR3 sequence is CASSLSPTGDRDYGYTF. The DNA for the CDR3 is TGTGCCAGCTCACTTAGTCCCACGGGCGACAGGGACTATGGCTACACCTTC.

This clonotype has a count of ten or more. The genes are TRBV12-3 or TRBV12-4 and TRBJ1-5; D may be TRBD1 (5 bases). CDR3 size: 14 residues. The germline V and J ends were trimmed by 6 bases and 2 bases, with 11 bases remaining between them. The CDR3 bases are TGTGCCAGCAGCCGCGGGACCGGCAATCAGCCCCAGCATTTT. The encoded protein is CASSRGTGNQPQHF.

This clonotype occurred a few times. The chain couples TRBV12-3 or TRBV12-4 to TRBJ2-3; perhaps TRBD2 as D (5 bases). V was trimmed by 5 bases and J by 8 bases, leaving 8 bases between them. The CDR3 loop spans 11 amino acids. The CDR3 spells CASSELGTQYF. DNA of the CDR3: TGTGCCAGCAGTGAACTAGGTACGCAGTATTTT.

This clonotype was recorded a few times. V usage is TRBV10-3 and J usage is TRBJ1-1; tentatively, D is TRBD1 (6 bases). Trimming left V 11 bases short and J 6 bases short, with 16 bases between. The CDR3 loop spans 12 amino acids. Looked up from germline, CDR1 is ENHRY and CDR2 is SYGVKD. CDR3 nucleotides: TGTGCCTCGAGGGGGGGCTTGGCTGAAGCTTTCTTT. Amino acid sequence: CASRGGLAEAFF.

In this sample, this clonotype turned up many times. The V and J genes are TRBV11-2 and TRBJ1-1; D is perhaps TRBD1 (5 bases). Trimming pared 0 bases from V and 10 bases from J, leaving 15 bases between. This CDR3 comprises 14 residues. Germline CDR1 is SGHAT and CDR2 is FQNNGV. The CDR3 DNA is TGTGCCAGCAGCTTAGAAAGGGCAGGCGGGGGAGCTTTCTTT. It codes for CASSLERAGGGAFF.

This clonotype was seen repeatedly, ten times or more. The chain employs TRBV2 and TRBJ2-1; D is possibly TRBD1 or TRBD2 (6 bases each). Trimming stripped 8 bases from V and 8 bases from J, with 13 bases between. In germline, CDR1 is SNHLY, CDR2 FYNNEI. This CDR3 spans 12 amino acids. CDR3 loop: CASRWGADEQFF. The CDR3 DNA is TGTGCCAGCCGGTGGGGGGCCGATGAGCAGTTCTTC.

This chain links TRBV12-3 or TRBV12-4 with TRBJ2-7; 10 bases match TRBD1. V dropped 2 bases and J dropped 5; count of bases not matched to a gene: 6. The CDR3 loop spans 15 amino acids. The CDR3 here is CASSLLTGGLNEQYF. CDR3 nucleotides: TGTGCCAGCAGTTTATTGACAGGGGGCCTTAACGAGCAGTACTTC.

The chain combines TRBV6-1 with TRBJ2-5; 10 bases line up with TRBD2. V lost 5 bases and J lost 1; bases outside the gene matches: 13. Germline V gene lookup returns CDR1 MNHNS and CDR2 SASEGT. The CDR3 sequence is 18 residues long. The CDR3 region has the DNA TGTGCCAGCAGTAAACCTTTCTCCGGGACTAGCGCCCAAGAGACCCAGTACTTC. The encoded protein is CASSKPFSGTSAQETQYF.

This chain joins TRBV28 and TRBJ2-7; 8 bases are a match to TRBD1. The CDR3 sequence is 16 residues long. V lost 6 bases, J lost 4 bases, and 14 bases stayed unmatched. Germline V gives CDR1 MDHEN, CDR2 SYDVKM. CDR3 protein: CASRPIGQGPGYEQYF. In DNA, the CDR3 is TGTGCCAGCAGGCCCATCGGACAGGGTCCGGGGTACGAGCAGTACTTC. Based on the CDR3 plus reference TRBV28 and TRBJ2-7, the full variable domain is DVKVTQSSRYLVKRTGEKVFLECVQDMDHENMFWYRQDPGLGLRLIYFSYDVKMKEKGDIPEGYSVSREKKERFSLILESASTNQTSMYLCASRPIGQGPGYEQYFGPGTRLTVT.

This clonotype was counted ten times or more. The chain combines TRBV7-6 with TRBJ2-7; D uncertain. The germline CDR1 and CDR2 sequences are SGHVS and FNYEAQ. The CDR3 is 13 residues long. V shed 2 bases and J shed 1 base, with 6 bases lying between them. Here the CDR3 DNA reads TGTGCCAGCAGCTTATCTGTTTCCTACGAGCAGTACTTC. Its protein is CASSLSVSYEQYF.

Only a few counts were recorded for this clonotype. The rearrangement uses TRBV5-6 and TRBJ2-7; D uncertain. Trimming left V 6 bases short and J 5 bases short, with 18 bases between. The length of the CDR3 is 14 residues. Per germline, CDR1 SGHDT and CDR2 YYEEEE. The DNA for the CDR3 is TGTGCCAGCACCCATTGGGTCCGCGTCCACGAGCAGTACTTC. Encoded protein: CASTHWVRVHEQYF.

This clonotype was picked up many times. The chain combines TRBV24-1 with TRBJ2-1; D is unclear. V dropped 4 bases and J dropped 7 bases, with 4 bases sitting between them. Germline values: CDR1 KGHDR, CDR2 SFDVKD. The CDR3 is 11 residues long. CDR3 amino acids: CATSDPNEQFF. Written as DNA, the CDR3 is TGTGCCACCAGTGACCCTAATGAGCAGTTCTTC.

The rearrangement uses TRBV30 and TRBJ1-4; D is ambiguous. Germline CDR1 reads GTSNPN; CDR2 reads SVGIG (reference sequence). This CDR3 comprises 12 residues. With 4 bases removed from V and 5 bases from J, the gap between germline ends came to 8 bases. The CDR3 reads CAWTGRNEKLFF. In nucleotides, the CDR3 is TGTGCCTGGACAGGCCGAAATGAAAAACTGTTTTTT. The whole variable domain, filled in from reference TRBV30 and TRBJ1-4, reads SQTIHQWPATLVQPVGSPLSLECTVEGTSNPNLYWYRQAAGRGLQLLFYSVGIGQISSEVPQNLSASRPQDRQFILSSKKLLLSDSGFYLCAWTGRNEKLFFGSGTQLSVL.

This clonotype was observed a few times. The rearrangement uses TRBV12-3 or TRBV12-4 and TRBJ2-2; TRBD1 or TRBD2 may be the D gene (6 bases each). The CDR3 length is 13 residues. With 7 bases removed from V and 6 bases from J, the gap between germline ends came to 12 bases. DNA for the CDR3: TGTGCCAGCAACTACGGGGGCTCCGGGGAGCTGTTTTTT. Encoded protein: CASNYGGSGELFF.